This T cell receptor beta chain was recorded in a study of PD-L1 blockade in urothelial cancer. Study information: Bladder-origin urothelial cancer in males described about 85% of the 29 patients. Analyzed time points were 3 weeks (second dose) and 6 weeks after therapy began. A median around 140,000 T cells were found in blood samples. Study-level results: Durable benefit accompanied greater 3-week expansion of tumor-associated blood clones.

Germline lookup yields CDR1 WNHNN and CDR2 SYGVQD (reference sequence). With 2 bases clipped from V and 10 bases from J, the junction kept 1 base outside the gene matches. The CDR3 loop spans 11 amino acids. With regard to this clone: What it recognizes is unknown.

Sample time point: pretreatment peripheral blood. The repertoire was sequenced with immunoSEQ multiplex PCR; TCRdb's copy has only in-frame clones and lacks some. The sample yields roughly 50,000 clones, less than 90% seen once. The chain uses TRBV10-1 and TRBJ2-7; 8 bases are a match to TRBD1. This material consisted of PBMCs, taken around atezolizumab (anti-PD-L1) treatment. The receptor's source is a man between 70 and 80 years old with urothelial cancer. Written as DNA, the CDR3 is TGCGCCAGCAGTGAGGGGACAGGCCAGTACTTC. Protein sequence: CASSEGTGQYF.